The 17 T cell receptor beta chains below all came from one sample that was sequenced in a study of yellow fever vaccine responses in identical twins. TCRdb re-called the RT-PCR reads through MiXCR, storing one row per CDR3 protein. The sample gives under 30,000 distinct CDR3 sequences, around four fifths of which show up once; 4% to 6% is in the top ten. The specimen comprised T cells from blood (PBMCs), unsorted or a sorted subset (not recorded which), sampled before or after yellow fever vaccination (not recorded which). These TCRs come from a young woman who received the yellow fever vaccine.

The genes are TRBV25-1 and TRBJ2-4, with D possibly being TRBD1 (7 bases). Germline V gene sequence: CDR1 MGHDK, CDR2 SYGVNS. The CDR3 covers 16 residues. V lost 6 bases and J lost 7, with 22 bases in between. The CDR3 reads CASSLFRDSGRNIQYF. Written as DNA, the CDR3 is TGTGCCAGCAGCCTGTTCCGGGACAGCGGGCGGAACATTCAGTACTTC.

The chain carries TRBV28 and TRBJ2-3; 7 positions agree with TRBD1. V shed 3 bases, J shed 2 bases, and the junction held 2 bases outside the gene matches. The CDR3 covers 14 residues. CDR1 and CDR2 (germline): MDHEN, SYDVKM. The CDR3 here is CASSLGQPTDTQYF. DNA for the CDR3: TGTGCCAGCAGTTTGGGACAGCCCACAGATACGCAGTATTTT.

This clonotype was detected a few times. V usage is TRBV11-1 and J usage is TRBJ2-3; perhaps TRBD2 as D (6 bases). V was trimmed by 1 base and J by 0 bases, leaving 11 bases between them. CDR3 size: 16 residues. Germline V gene lookup returns CDR1 SGHAT and CDR2 FQDESV (reference sequence). This CDR3 is CASSLGGGASTDTQYF. CDR3 sequence (DNA): TGTGCCAGCAGCTTAGGAGGCGGGGCGAGCACAGATACGCAGTATTTT.

The chain links TRBV29-1 to TRBJ2-5; 10 bases are a match to TRBD1. CDR3 length equals 14 residues. The V gene end was trimmed by 6 bases and the J gene end by 0 bases; junction bases not matched to a gene: 4. The germline CDR1 and CDR2 sequences are SQVTM and ANQGSEA. The CDR3 nucleotides are TGCAGCGTAACGGGACAGGGGCACCAAGAGACCCAGTACTTC. Protein sequence: CSVTGQGHQETQYF.

The chain couples TRBV27 to TRBJ2-7, with 9 nucleotides matching TRBD2. There are 15 residues in the CDR3. The J segment lost 5 bases and the V segment lost 6 bases, leaving 11 bases of the junction unmatched. Germline V CDR1 and CDR2: MNHEY, SMNVEV (reference sequence). CDR3 in DNA: TGTGCCAGCAGCCGTAGCGGGAGTGGTTTCCACGAGCAGTACTTC. It is translated as CASSRSGSGFHEQYF.

In this sample, this clonotype turned up a few times. V is TRBV2 and J is TRBJ2-1; D unresolved. The length of the CDR3 is 9 residues. Trimming took 4 bases from V and 9 from J, leaving 1 base between them. CDR1 SNHLY and CDR2 FYNNEI come from the germline V gene. The CDR3 reads CASSGEQFF. The CDR3, as DNA: TGTGCCAGCAGTGGTGAGCAGTTCTTC.

The chain uses TRBV28 and TRBJ1-5; no clear D gene. Trimming stripped 5 bases from V and 4 bases from J, with 6 bases between. The germline gives CDR1 MDHEN, CDR2 SYDVKM. The CDR3 is 12 amino acids. CDR3 residues: CASSTRNQPQHF. As DNA, the CDR3 is TGTGCCAGCAGTACAAGGAATCAGCCCCAGCATTTT. The whole variable domain, filled in from reference TRBV28 and TRBJ1-5, reads DVKVTQSSRYLVKRTGEKVFLECVQDMDHENMFWYRQDPGLGLRLIYFSYDVKMKEKGDIPEGYSVSREKKERFSLILESASTNQTSMYLCASSTRNQPQHFGDGTRLSIL.

J is TRBJ1-2 and V is TRBV5-6, with TRBD1 as a possible D gene (5 bases). Germline V gene data show CDR1 as SGHDT and CDR2 as YYEEEE. Trimming pared 1 base from V and 4 bases from J, leaving 14 bases between. The length of the CDR3 is 15 residues. This CDR3 is CASSLLARRGYGYTF. In nucleotides, the CDR3 is TGTGCCAGCAGCTTGCTTGCGAGAAGGGGCTATGGCTACACCTTC.

The chain carries TRBV28 and TRBJ2-5; D is unresolved. The germline V gene encodes CDR1 MDHEN and CDR2 SYDVKM. The length of the CDR3 is 12 residues. The V gene lost 6 bases and the J gene lost 5 bases, with 10 bases spanning the gap. The CDR3, as DNA: TGTGCCAGCAGACAGAGATTGGAGACCCAGTACTTC. Its protein is CASRQRLETQYF.

This CDR3 reads CATSRVRGSQPQHF. CDR3 DNA sequence: TGTGCCACCAGCAGAGTGAGGGGTTCTCAGCCCCAGCATTTT. V usage is TRBV15 and J usage is TRBJ1-5; D is perhaps TRBD1 (5 bases). V lost 1 base and J lost 6, with 10 bases in between. This CDR3 is 14 amino acids long. Germline V gene data show CDR1 as LNHNV and CDR2 as YYDKDF (reference sequence).

J is TRBJ2-1 and V is TRBV11-3; D remains unclear. V lost 3 bases and J lost 8, with 5 bases in between. Germline V gives CDR1 SGHNT, CDR2 YENEEA. The length of the CDR3 is 11 residues. The CDR3 DNA sequence: TGTGCCAGCAGCTTGGGATATGAGCAGTTCTTC. This encodes CASSLGYEQFF.

The CDR3: CASSDNRVGNIQYF. In nucleotides, the CDR3 is TGCGCCAGCAGTGATAACAGGGTAGGAAACATTCAGTACTTC. The V gene is TRBV10-1, the J gene TRBJ2-4, with a weak D call TRBD1 (6 bases). The CDR3 is 14 residues long. Deletions cut 3 bases from V and 6 bases from J, with 12 bases between. The V gene's germline CDR1 is WNHNN and CDR2 SYGVQD (reference sequence).

The rearrangement joins TRBV12-3 or TRBV12-4 to TRBJ2-1; unclear D gene. The CDR3 loop spans 15 amino acids. Trimming shortened V by 7 bases and J by 0 bases, and 13 bases separated the two germline ends. CDR3 amino acids: CASMAQTSSYNEQFF. Here the CDR3 DNA reads TGTGCCAGCATGGCCCAGACGAGCTCCTACAATGAGCAGTTCTTC.

In DNA, the CDR3 is TGCGCCAGCAGCTTAGGGACAGGGAATCAGCCCCAGCATTTT. It encodes CASSLGTGNQPQHF. V is TRBV5-1 and J is TRBJ1-5; 9 positions match TRBD1. Germline V gene lookup returns CDR1 SGHRS and CDR2 YFSETQ. The V segment lost 2 bases and the J segment 4 bases; nucleotides outside the gene matches: 1. This CDR3 contains 14 residues.

The chain uses TRBV2 and TRBJ2-3, with 9 bases aligning to TRBD2. Germline CDR1 and CDR2: SNHLY and FYNNEI. CDR3 size: 13 residues. V gave up 9 bases and J gave up 2 bases; unmatched junction bases: 3. The CDR3 region has the DNA TGTGCCAGTCTAGCGGGGCACACAGATACGCAGTATTTT. It specifies CASLAGHTDTQYF.

V usage is TRBV5-4 and J usage is TRBJ1-1; maybe TRBD1 (5 bases). V lost 3 bases, J lost 9 bases, and 12 bases lay in between. CDR1 and CDR2 (germline): SGHNT, YYREEE (reference sequence). This CDR3 spans 12 amino acids. This CDR3 is CASSSIDSKAFF. In nucleotides, the CDR3 is TGTGCCAGCAGCTCAATCGACAGCAAAGCTTTCTTT.

The chain employs TRBV27 and TRBJ2-7; TRBD1 agrees at 9 bases. The CDR3 runs 14 residues. Germline assignment: CDR1 MNHEY and CDR2 SMNVEV (reference sequence). The V gene end was trimmed by 10 bases and the J gene end by 2 bases; junction bases not matched to a gene: 9. CDR3 nucleotides: TGTGCCATCCTGACAGGGGGGCATGCCTACGAGCAGTACGTC. It codes for CAILTGGHAYEQYV.